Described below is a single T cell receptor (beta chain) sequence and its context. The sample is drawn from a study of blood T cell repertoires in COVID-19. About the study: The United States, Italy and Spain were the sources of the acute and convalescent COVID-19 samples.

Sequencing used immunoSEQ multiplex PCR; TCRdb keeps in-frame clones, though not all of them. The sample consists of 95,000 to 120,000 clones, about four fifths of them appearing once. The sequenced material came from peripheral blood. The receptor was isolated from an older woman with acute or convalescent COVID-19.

Written as DNA, the CDR3 is TGTGCCAGCAGCGCAACTAGGGAACAACCCCGGGAGTACTTC. Amino acid sequence: CASSATREQPREYF. V and J are TRBV2 and TRBJ2-7, with TRBD2 as a possible D gene (5 bases). Germline V gene data show CDR1 as SNHLY and CDR2 as FYNNEI. Trimming took off 6 bases at V and 11 bases at J, with 23 bases between the two ends. The CDR3 is made up of 14 amino acids.